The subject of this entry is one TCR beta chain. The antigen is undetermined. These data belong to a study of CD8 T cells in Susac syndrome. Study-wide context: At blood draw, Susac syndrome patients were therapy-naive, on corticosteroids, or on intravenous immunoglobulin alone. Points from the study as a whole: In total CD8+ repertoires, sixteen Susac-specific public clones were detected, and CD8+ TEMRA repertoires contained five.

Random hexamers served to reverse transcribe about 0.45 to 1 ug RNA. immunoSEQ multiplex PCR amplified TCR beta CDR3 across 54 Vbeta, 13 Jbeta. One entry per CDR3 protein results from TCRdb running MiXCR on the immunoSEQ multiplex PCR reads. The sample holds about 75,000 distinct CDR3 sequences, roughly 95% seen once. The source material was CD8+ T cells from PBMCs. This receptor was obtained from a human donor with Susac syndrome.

CDR3 DNA sequence: TGCAGTGCTAGAGATCTTGGGGAAGGTCAGCCCCAGCATTTT. It translates to CSARDLGEGQPQHF. V and J are TRBV20-1 and TRBJ1-5; D not certain. Germline assignment: CDR1 DFQATT and CDR2 SNEGSKA (reference sequence). With 0 bases removed from V and 6 bases from J, the gap between germline ends came to 12 bases. This CDR3 is built from 14 residues.